These T cell receptor beta chains were read from a single sample in a study of response to subunit inactivated influenza vaccine. In TCRdb, the RT-PCR reads were re-called with MiXCR into one record per CDR3 protein. This table has fewer than 750,000 distinct CDR3 sequences, 14% appearing once. The sample consisted of PBMCs from blood, taken 11 to 12 days after vaccination. The receptors come from a man aged 45-65 years who received an inactivated influenza vaccine. Both conserved end residues are part of each CDR3. The order of the fields is J gene, V gene, clone size, D gene, CDR3 protein, CDR3 DNA. The D gene is left open where the match is weak. Not every row has a clone size; where given, it reads once, few, many or a size class.

TRBJ2-5 TRBV20-1 - - CSATHPGGETQYF TGCAGTGCTACCCACCCAGGCGGAGAGACCCAGTACTTC
TRBJ1-1 TRBV9 few - CASSGRRGRVNTEAFF TGTGCCAGCAGCGGGAGAAGGGGCAGAGTAAACACTGAAGCTTTCTTT
TRBJ2-7 TRBV10-3 - - CAISESTVSYEQYF TGTGCCATCAGTGAGTCGACGGTCTCCTACGAGCAGTACTTC
TRBJ2-3 TRBV5-8 - - CASSFGRVGTDTQYF TGTGCCAGCAGCTTTGGCAGGGTGGGCACAGATACGCAGTATTTT
TRBJ2-2 TRBV4-2 few TRBD2 CASSQGGGETRTGELFF TGTGCCAGCAGCCAAGGCGGGGGGGAAACACGCACCGGGGAGCTGTTTTTT
TRBJ2-3 TRBV24-1 few - CATSDLGSGHYGTDTQYF TGTGCCACCAGTGATTTGGGATCCGGTCATTACGGCACAGATACGCAGTATTTT
TRBJ1-5 TRBV12-3/TRBV12-4 once - CASSLSGPDSNQPQHF TGTGCCAGCAGTTTAAGTGGGCCCGATAGCAATCAGCCCCAGCATTTT
TRBJ1-5 TRBV5-1 - - CASSLAPGNQPQHF TGCGCCAGCAGCTTGGCGCCAGGAAATCAGCCCCAGCATTTT
TRBJ2-7 TRBV4-2 once - CDSSGLAETLGEQYF TGTGACAGCAGTGGGTTAGCGGAAACTCTCGGAGAGCAGTACTTC
TRBJ2-7 TRBV18 - TRBD1 CASSPTGTGRREQYF TGTGCCAGCTCACCGACCGGGACAGGGAGACGCGAGCAGTACTTC
TRBJ2-1 TRBV6-1 - - CASSPQRNEQFF TGTGCCAGCAGTCCTCAGAGAAATGAGCAGTTCTTC
TRBJ2-3 TRBV20-1 - TRBD2 CSAYLAGFTDTQYF TGCAGTGCTTACCTAGCGGGGTTCACAGATACGCAGTATTTT
TRBJ2-3 TRBV20-1 - - CSAPPGSTPDTQYF TGCAGTGCCCCACCCGGGTCCACCCCAGATACGCAGTATTTT
TRBJ1-2 TRBV21-1 few - CASKTGPGGYTF TGTGCCAGCAAAACAGGGCCGGGGGGCTACACCTTC
TRBJ2-1 TRBV30 - TRBD1 CAWRFRDSYNEQFF TGTGCCTGGCGCTTCCGGGACAGCTACAATGAGCAGTTCTTC
TRBJ2-7 TRBV20-1 - - CSARDLRSEQYF TGCAGTGCTCGAGACCTAAGAAGCGAGCAGTACTTC
TRBJ2-7 TRBV6-2/TRBV6-3 - TRBD1 CASTNIAGQVYEQYF TGTGCCAGCACCAACATTGCGGGACAGGTCTACGAGCAGTACTTC
TRBJ1-2 TRBV4-2 few - CASSQDGGQLEF TGTGCCAGCAGCCAAGATGGGGGCCAGCTAGAATTC
TRBJ2-7 TRBV29-1 many TRBD1 CSVAGTGGSLEQYF TGCAGCGTTGCAGGGACAGGGGGCTCTCTCGAGCAGTACTTC
TRBJ2-2 TRBV5-5 few TRBD1 CASSSRDRETGELFF TGTGCCAGCAGCTCTCGGGACAGGGAAACCGGGGAGCTGTTTTTT
TRBJ2-3 TRBV7-6 many TRBD2 CASSSAGGITRTDTQYF TGTGCCAGCAGCTCAGCGGGAGGGATCACTCGCACAGATACGCAGTATTTT
TRBJ2-7 TRBV6-6 few - CASSYPGAYEQYF TGTGCCAGCAGTTACCCGGGGGCCTACGAGCAGTACTTC
TRBJ2-4 TRBV3-1 - - CASSQGAARVGNIQYF TGTGCCAGCAGCCAAGGCGCAGCCAGGGTCGGTAACATTCAGTACTTC
TRBJ2-5 TRBV12-3/TRBV12-4 - TRBD2 CASTKGTSGGRETQYF TGTGCCAGCACCAAGGGGACTAGCGGGGGTCGGGAGACCCAGTACTTC
TRBJ1-1 TRBV7-8 few - CASSLDREMNTEAFF TGTGCCAGCAGCTTAGACAGGGAGATGAACACTGAAGCTTTCTTT
TRBJ2-2 TRBV29-1 few - CSVAESGFRVELFF TGCAGCGTTGCTGAGTCAGGGTTTCGCGTGGAGCTGTTTTTT
TRBJ1-2 TRBV6-5 many - CASSQLNYGYTF TGTGCCAGCAGCCAGCTCAACTATGGCTACACCTTC
TRBJ2-3 TRBV7-9 few TRBD2 CASSLAGRLAGTDTQYF TGTGCCAGCAGCTTAGCGGGGAGACTAGCGGGAACCGATACGCAGTATTTT
TRBJ1-1 TRBV10-1 - - CASSDGHPRGTEAFF TGCGCCAGCAGTGACGGACACCCGCGAGGCACTGAAGCTTTCTTT
TRBJ1-1 TRBV4-1 many - CASSQQASMNTEAFF TGCGCCAGCAGCCAACAGGCAAGTATGAACACTGAAGCTTTCTTT
TRBJ2-7 TRBV6-1 few TRBD1 CASSGRGLYEQYF TGTGCCAGCAGTGGCAGGGGGCTCTACGAGCAGTACTTC
TRBJ1-5 TRBV12-3/TRBV12-4 - - CASSGLNQPQHF TGTGCCAGCTCGGGCCTTAATCAGCCCCAGCATTTT
TRBJ2-5 TRBV6-1 few - CASSGPSIRETQYF TGTGCCAGCAGCGGGCCCTCAATCCGGGAGACCCAGTACTTC
TRBJ2-7 TRBV20-1 many TRBD2 CSASPGTSGRRGYEQYF TGCAGTGCTAGTCCCGGGACTAGCGGGAGAAGAGGCTACGAGCAGTACTTC
TRBJ2-2 TRBV12-5 - - CASGLAAGRSTGELFF TGTGCTAGTGGTTTGGCGGCAGGACGGAGCACCGGGGAGCTGTTTTTT